This is a list of T cell receptor beta chains from one sample in a study of blood T cell repertoires in COVID-19. Measured with immunoSEQ multiplex PCR; TCRdb has only the in-frame clones, and not every one. The data show about 59,000 clones, 79% seen once. Sequences were obtained from peripheral blood. These receptors were taken from a man aged 55 to 70 with acute or convalescent COVID-19. CDR3s include the opening cysteine and the closing phenylalanine or tryptophan. The D gene is left open where the match is weak. Clone size is not always given. Where it is, it says once, few, many or a class for expanded clones.

abundance: NA; v_gene: TRBV18; d_gene: NA; CDR3aa: CASSPTLGGNNSPLHF
abundance: NA; v_gene: TRBV7-8; d_gene: NA; CDR3aa: CASSLGSRPLHF
abundance: NA; v_gene: TRBV9; d_gene: TRBD1; CDR3aa: CASSLGQGDQPQHF
abundance: NA; v_gene: TRBV11-2; d_gene: TRBD1; CDR3aa: CASSLGGTGGLGYTF
abundance: few; v_gene: TRBV29-1; d_gene: NA; CDR3aa: CSTDSYGYTF
abundance: few; v_gene: TRBV10-3; d_gene: TRBD1; CDR3aa: CAISERTGGGYEQYF
abundance: NA; v_gene: TRBV10-3; d_gene: TRBD1; CDR3aa: CATQDRTNNQPQHF
abundance: NA; v_gene: TRBV5-4; d_gene: TRBD1; CDR3aa: CASSRDSYEQYF
abundance: NA; v_gene: TRBV5-1; d_gene: TRBD1; CDR3aa: CASSRDSYSNQPQHF
abundance: NA; v_gene: TRBV3-1/TRBV3-2; d_gene: NA; CDR3aa: CASSPKRGELFF
abundance: NA; v_gene: TRBV27; d_gene: NA; CDR3aa: CASSPLGLTNGYTF
abundance: NA; v_gene: TRBV28; d_gene: NA; CDR3aa: CASTYPRGTNGYTF
abundance: NA; v_gene: TRBV11-2; d_gene: NA; CDR3aa: CASSPSDRSNSPLHF
abundance: NA; v_gene: TRBV5-4; d_gene: TRBD2; CDR3aa: CASSLDSGSPETQYF
abundance: NA; v_gene: TRBV5-1; d_gene: TRBD1; CDR3aa: CASSSQGARDGYTF
abundance: NA; v_gene: TRBV9; d_gene: NA; CDR3aa: CASSPRTEFHEQFF
abundance: NA; v_gene: TRBV28; d_gene: NA; CDR3aa: CASSLRQGFHEQYF
abundance: NA; v_gene: TRBV4-2; d_gene: TRBD1; CDR3aa: CASSLTGGINSNQPQHF
abundance: NA; v_gene: TRBV28; d_gene: NA; CDR3aa: CASSFRREVNYGYTF
abundance: NA; v_gene: TRBV5-6; d_gene: TRBD1; CDR3aa: CASSFSDRVVIQYF
abundance: NA; v_gene: TRBV7-9; d_gene: NA; CDR3aa: CASSDLQGRVEKLFF
abundance: NA; v_gene: TRBV4-2; d_gene: TRBD1; CDR3aa: CASSQGGGFYNSPLHF
abundance: NA; v_gene: TRBV28; d_gene: NA; CDR3aa: CASSLPASNYGYTF
abundance: NA; v_gene: TRBV28; d_gene: TRBD2; CDR3aa: CASSPLVRTSGIYEQYF
abundance: few; v_gene: TRBV7-2; d_gene: TRBD2; CDR3aa: CASSLLAGGNEQFF
abundance: NA; v_gene: TRBV2; d_gene: NA; CDR3aa: CASSGGLGTYEQYF
abundance: NA; v_gene: TRBV5-4; d_gene: TRBD1; CDR3aa: CASSQQGLGTGELFF
abundance: NA; v_gene: TRBV28; d_gene: NA; CDR3aa: CASSLGGFTNYGYTF
abundance: few; v_gene: TRBV4-1; d_gene: TRBD2; CDR3aa: CASSQEGLAGATYEQYF
abundance: NA; v_gene: TRBV7-2; d_gene: TRBD2; CDR3aa: CASSQWTSGRASTDTQYF
abundance: NA; v_gene: TRBV4-3; d_gene: TRBD1; CDR3aa: CASSQDLRGQYGYTF
abundance: NA; v_gene: TRBV7-2; d_gene: NA; CDR3aa: CASSPTAGGSYEQYF
abundance: NA; v_gene: TRBV12-3/TRBV12-4; d_gene: TRBD2; CDR3aa: CASSLLRTSGMLF
abundance: NA; v_gene: TRBV23-1; d_gene: NA; CDR3aa: CASSPGPGMRGNTIYF
abundance: NA; v_gene: TRBV30; d_gene: TRBD1; CDR3aa: CAWSRQGNDGYTF
abundance: NA; v_gene: TRBV7-3; d_gene: NA; CDR3aa: CASTPQANTGELFF
abundance: NA; v_gene: TRBV28; d_gene: TRBD2; CDR3aa: CASSPAGSGEDTQYF
abundance: NA; v_gene: TRBV15; d_gene: TRBD1; CDR3aa: CATTPDRTNTEAFF
abundance: NA; v_gene: TRBV28; d_gene: TRBD1; CDR3aa: CASLTGGGTGELFF
abundance: NA; v_gene: TRBV3-1/TRBV3-2; d_gene: TRBD2; CDR3aa: CASRPGLAGEETQYF
abundance: NA; v_gene: TRBV24-1; d_gene: TRBD1; CDR3aa: CATSSQGGEAFF
abundance: NA; v_gene: TRBV20-1; d_gene: NA; CDR3aa: CSVRGNEQFF
abundance: few; v_gene: TRBV5-1; d_gene: TRBD1; CDR3aa: CASSLATGESAKLFF
abundance: NA; v_gene: TRBV29-1; d_gene: NA; CDR3aa: CSTGGGPDTQYF
abundance: once; v_gene: TRBV14; d_gene: NA; CDR3aa: CASSQDFTLARSYEQYF
abundance: NA; v_gene: TRBV5-1; d_gene: TRBD2; CDR3aa: CASSLALAGSETQYF
abundance: NA; v_gene: TRBV3-1/TRBV3-2; d_gene: NA; CDR3aa: CASSQDRRLREQYF
abundance: NA; v_gene: TRBV2; d_gene: NA; CDR3aa: CASSRATQETQYF
abundance: once; v_gene: TRBV14; d_gene: TRBD1; CDR3aa: CASSQAGTGGNEQFF
abundance: NA; v_gene: TRBV28; d_gene: TRBD1; CDR3aa: CASSTTGGEGETQYF
abundance: NA; v_gene: TRBV30; d_gene: TRBD2; CDR3aa: CAWSERGASYEQYF
abundance: NA; v_gene: TRBV5-1; d_gene: NA; CDR3aa: CASSLDFLTYEQYF
abundance: NA; v_gene: TRBV19; d_gene: TRBD2; CDR3aa: CASSGLAGTAPQETQYF
abundance: NA; v_gene: TRBV19; d_gene: NA; CDR3aa: CASSIQQGAKAFF
abundance: NA; v_gene: TRBV2; d_gene: TRBD2; CDR3aa: CASQFSGLLETQYF
abundance: NA; v_gene: TRBV24-1; d_gene: NA; CDR3aa: CATSDPGLAGSTDTQYF
abundance: NA; v_gene: TRBV10-1; d_gene: TRBD2; CDR3aa: CASSENRLAGNQETQYF